The 9 T cell receptor beta chains given below trace back to one sample, sequenced in a study of blood T cell repertoires in COVID-19. The data were produced by immunoSEQ multiplex PCR, yet TCRdb's version contains in-frame clones alone and is incomplete. The table lists approximately 72,000 clones, around 90% of them singletons. The material sequenced was peripheral blood. The receptor set was obtained from a man in his forties or fifties with acute or convalescent COVID-19.

The genes are TRBV28 and TRBJ1-1; D might be TRBD1 (5 bases). The CDR3 is 13 amino acids. Deletions cut 6 bases from V and 1 base from J, with 9 bases between. The germline gives CDR1 MDHEN, CDR2 SYDVKM. The CDR3, as DNA: TGTGCCAGCAGGGCCGGGGGGAACACTGAAGCTTTCTTT. It encodes CASRAGGNTEAFF. Full variable domain (remainder filled in from reference TRBV28 and TRBJ1-1): DVKVTQSSRYLVKRTGEKVFLECVQDMDHENMFWYRQDPGLGLRLIYFSYDVKMKEKGDIPEGYSVSREKKERFSLILESASTNQTSMYLCASRAGGNTEAFFGQGTRLTVV.

This chain uses TRBV6-1 with TRBJ2-3; possibly TRBD1 for D (5 bases). V shed 2 bases and J shed 1 base, with 7 bases lying between them. The germline V gene has CDR1 MNHNS and CDR2 SASEGT. The CDR3 sequence is 14 residues long. The CDR3 reads CASSERQRTDTQYF. The CDR3 DNA is TGTGCCAGCAGTGAACGACAGCGCACAGATACGCAGTATTTT.

The chain recombines TRBV6-1 with TRBJ1-5; a possible D gene is TRBD1 (5 bases). Germline V gives CDR1 MNHNS, CDR2 SASEGT. CDR3 length: 15 residues. V was pared by 3 bases and J by 0 bases, with 9 bases between. Here the CDR3 reads CASSDRTNSNQPQHF. CDR3 in DNA: TGTGCCAGCAGTGACAGGACAAATAGCAATCAGCCCCAGCATTTT.

This chain uses TRBV28 with TRBJ1-6; D not certain. The CDR3 contains 13 residues. Germline assignment: CDR1 MDHEN and CDR2 SYDVKM. Trimming removed 3 bases at V and 4 bases at J, with 4 bases between. The CDR3 sequence is CASSLQYNSPLHF. CDR3 nucleotide sequence: TGTGCCAGCAGTTTGCAGTATAATTCACCCCTCCACTTT. The variable domain in full, with the rest retrieved from reference TRBV28 and TRBJ1-6, is DVKVTQSSRYLVKRTGEKVFLECVQDMDHENMFWYRQDPGLGLRLIYFSYDVKMKEKGDIPEGYSVSREKKERFSLILESASTNQTSMYLCASSLQYNSPLHFGNGTRLTVT.

The table lists this clone with a few counts. J is TRBJ1-5 and V is TRBV27; D is ambiguous. V was clipped by 4 bases and J by 1 base, with 5 bases between them. Germline CDR1 is MNHEY and CDR2 is SMNVEV (reference sequence). There are 13 residues in the CDR3. Written as DNA, the CDR3 is TGTGCCAGCAGTTACGGGAGCAATCAGCCCCAGCATTTT. Translated: CASSYGSNQPQHF.

This rearrangement joins TRBV18 to TRBJ2-2; D unresolved. V was clipped by 3 bases and J by 4 bases, with 15 bases between them. This CDR3 spans 16 amino acids. Per the germline V gene, CDR1 is KGHSH and CDR2 is LQKENI. CDR3 residues: CASSPSTSTFTGELFF. CDR3 nucleotide sequence: TGTGCCAGCTCACCCTCAACATCGACATTCACCGGGGAGCTGTTTTTT.

The chain recombines TRBV6-5 with TRBJ2-2; D unresolved. The CDR3 length is 15 residues. The ends were cut back, 7 bases at V and 1 base at J, with 13 bases in the middle. Germline-derived CDR1 and CDR2 are MNHEY and SVGAGI. CDR3: CASTSYRKNTGELFF. The CDR3 DNA reads as TGTGCCAGCACGTCCTACAGAAAGAACACCGGGGAGCTGTTTTTT.

This clone appeared once. The chain is built from TRBV7-2 and TRBJ2-1, with D unresolved. The germline CDR1 and CDR2 sequences are SGHTA and FQGNSA. The CDR3 contains 13 residues. Trimming shortened V by 0 bases and J by 9 bases, and 9 bases separated the two germline ends. CDR3 sequence reads: CASSLASVIEQFF. The CDR3 DNA reads as TGTGCCAGCAGCTTAGCTAGTGTCATTGAGCAGTTCTTC.

The rearrangement links TRBV29-1 to TRBJ1-1, with 8 bases fitting TRBD1. The CDR3 sequence is 13 residues long. CDR1 and CDR2 from the germline V gene are SQVTM and ANQGSEA. The CDR3 DNA follows: TGCGGTCTACAGGGGGTTTCGGACACTGAAGCTTTCTTT. This codes for CGLQGVSDTEAFF.